Listed below are T cell receptor beta chains from one sample, sequenced in a study of shared clonotypes between healthy human individuals. TCRdb's copy holds only in-frame clones and misses some; the assay was immunoSEQ multiplex PCR. The table includes just over 2,000,000 clones, around 96% detected once. The sample consisted of naive CD8+ T cells sorted from blood. The source of these receptors is a man younger than 35 in good health. CDR3s include the opening cysteine and the closing phenylalanine or tryptophan. D genes are given only for firm matches. Some rows mark clone size as missing; the rest say once, few, many or name a class of expanded clone.

>TRBV7-2|-|-|TRBJ2-1
TGTGCCAGCAGCATTTCCTACAATGAGCAGTTCTTC
CASSISYNEQFF
>TRBV30|-|-|TRBJ1-3
TGTGCCTGGAGTGTGGGACAAAGCTCTGGAAACACCATATATTTT
CAWSVGQSSGNTIYF
>TRBV4-1|once|TRBD1|TRBJ2-7
TGCGCCAGCAGCCGGAATGTACAGGGGGCTGGGAACGAGCAGTACTTC
CASSRNVQGAGNEQYF
>TRBV4-1|-|-|TRBJ2-1
TGCGCCAGCAGCCAAGGTCCAGGGAAGGACAATGAGCAGTTCTTC
CASSQGPGKDNEQFF
>TRBV6-5|-|-|TRBJ2-7
TGTGCCAGCATCGGGACCGCCTCCTACGAGCAGTACTTC
CASIGTASYEQYF
>TRBV7-7|-|-|TRBJ1-1
TGTGCTAGCAGCTTGACATTAAACACTGAAGCTTTCTTT
CASSLTLNTEAFF
>TRBV28|-|-|TRBJ1-4
TGTGCCAGCAGTTTATCAGGCTTTCGCGGCGAAAAACTGTTTTTT
CASSLSGFRGEKLFF
>TRBV27|-|-|TRBJ2-5
TGTGCCAGCAGTACAGTCGACCAAGAGACCCAGTACTTC
CASSTVDQETQYF
>TRBV10-2|-|TRBD2|TRBJ2-7
TGCGCCAGCAGGGGGGGGAGCCAAAACGAGCAGTACTTC
CASRGGSQNEQYF
>TRBV14|-|TRBD2|TRBJ2-5
TGTGCCAGCAGCCAATTCTTAGGGACTAGCGGGAGTAACAAAGAGACCCAGTACTTC
CASSQFLGTSGSNKETQYF
>TRBV23-1|-|TRBD1|TRBJ1-6
TGCGCCAGCAGTCAGTTGTCAGGGGGCCCATTCCGAAGCTCCTATAATTCACCCCTCCACTTT
CASSQLSGGPFRSSYNSPLHF
>TRBV7-9|-|-|TRBJ2-2
TGTGCCAGCAGCTTAGTAGGCAGCAAGGAGCTGTTTTTT
CASSLVGSKELFF
>TRBV6-5|-|-|TRBJ2-5
TGTGCCAGCAGTTATACGGGATACCAAGAGACCCAGTACTTC
CASSYTGYQETQYF
>TRBV30|once|TRBD1|TRBJ1-4
TGTGCCTGGGACAGGGGGGAAAAACTGTTTTTT
CAWDRGEKLFF
>TRBV27|-|-|TRBJ2-3
TGTGCCAGCAGCTATCAGGGCTTAAATACGCAGTATTTT
CASSYQGLNTQYF
>TRBV28|-|-|TRBJ2-4
TGTGCCAGCAGTAACAGGGAGGGCATTCAGTACTTC
CASSNREGIQYF
>TRBV6-5|-|-|TRBJ2-2
TGTGCCAGCAGTTACGGCCAGACGGTCGGGGAGCTGTTTTTT
CASSYGQTVGELFF
>TRBV7-8|-|-|TRBJ2-7
TGTGCCAGCAGCTCACCCTCAGGGTTCGAGCAGTACTTC
CASSSPSGFEQYF
>TRBV10-1|-|-|TRBJ2-7
TGCGCCAGCAGTCAAGAGGAGACGTCCTTCTCCGAGCAGTACTTC
CASSQEETSFSEQYF
>TRBV5-1|-|-|TRBJ2-1
TGCGCCAGCCGCCATAACGGCGGGTACAATGAGCAGTTCTTC
CASRHNGGYNEQFF
>TRBV11-2|-|TRBD1|TRBJ1-1
TGTGCCAGCAGCTTTGGGACAGGGATCAACACTGAAGCTTTCTTT
CASSFGTGINTEAFF
>TRBV4-3|-|-|TRBJ1-3
TGCGCCAGCAGCCAAGGAAACACCATATATTTT
CASSQGNTIYF
>TRBV13|-|TRBD1|TRBJ1-2
TGTGCCAGCAGCGAGCAGGGGGGTTACGGCTACACCTTC
CASSEQGGYGYTF
>TRBV6-1|-|-|TRBJ2-7
TGTGCCTCCGGGACACCTTACGAGCAGTACTTC
CASGTPYEQYF
>TRBV11-3|-|-|TRBJ2-7
TGTGCCAGCAGCCACCGCCAGGGAGCCTACGAGCAGTACTTC
CASSHRQGAYEQYF
>TRBV7-9|-|-|TRBJ1-2
TGTGCCAGCAGCTTAGCGGGGGGGCAAGCCTATGGCTACACCTTC
CASSLAGGQAYGYTF
>TRBV13|-|TRBD1|TRBJ2-7
TGTGCCAGCAGCAACCCCGGGACAGGGGTCTACGAGCAGTACTTC
CASSNPGTGVYEQYF
>TRBV27|-|TRBD2|TRBJ2-1
TGTGCCAGCAGTTCCCTAGTGGGAGGGCCCAATGAGCAGTTCTTC
CASSSLVGGPNEQFF
>TRBV14|-|-|TRBJ2-7
TGTGCCAGCAGCCAAGAATGGGGGACACGGGCCTACGAGCAGTACTTC
CASSQEWGTRAYEQYF
>TRBV6-1|once|-|TRBJ1-2
TGTGCCAGCAGTGAACAGGGGTTAGATGGCTACACCTTC
CASSEQGLDGYTF
>TRBV9|-|-|TRBJ2-3
TGTGCCAGCAGCGCGGTTAGAAGCACAGATACGCAGTATTTT
CASSAVRSTDTQYF
>TRBV6-5|-|-|TRBJ2-1
TGTGCCAGCAGTTATGGTGGCAATGAGCAGTTCTTC
CASSYGGNEQFF
>TRBV13|-|-|TRBJ2-2
TGTGCCAGCAGCCGCGGGGTAACCGGGGAGCTGTTTTTT
CASSRGVTGELFF
>TRBV10-3|-|-|TRBJ2-2
TGTGCCTCCCGCCAGGGGCGGAACACTGGGGAGCTGTTTTTT
CASRQGRNTGELFF
>TRBV5-4|-|-|TRBJ1-2
TGTGCCAGCAGCTTGTCAAACTATGGCTACACCTTC
CASSLSNYGYTF
>TRBV5-4|-|TRBD2|TRBJ2-3
TGTGCCAGCAGCTTCTCAGCGGGAAGGGCCTCAGATACGCAGTATTTT
CASSFSAGRASDTQYF
>TRBV7-9|-|-|TRBJ2-7
TGTGCCAGCAGACCAGACAGTCCCACGCGGGAGCAGTACTTC
CASRPDSPTREQYF
>TRBV19|-|-|TRBJ1-1
TGTGCCAGTAGTATGTATCCGGACGGAATGAACACTGAAGCTTTCTTT
CASSMYPDGMNTEAFF
>TRBV28|few|-|TRBJ2-7
TGTGCCAGCAGTACTGACCCGGGACGGACGTACGAGCAGTACTTC
CASSTDPGRTYEQYF
>TRBV6-1|-|-|TRBJ1-2
TGTGCCAGCAGTGAAGGAGGATATGGCTACACCTTC
CASSEGGYGYTF
>TRBV5-6|-|TRBD1|TRBJ1-2
TGTGCCAGCAGCGCCGGGACAGGGGGAGAATTCTACTATGGCTACACCTTC
CASSAGTGGEFYYGYTF
>TRBV5-6|-|TRBD1|TRBJ2-1
TGTGCCAGCAGCTTCGGGACAGGTCACAATGAGCAGTTCTTC
CASSFGTGHNEQFF
>TRBV11-2|once|-|TRBJ1-2
TGTGCCAGCAGCGCCGGGACGGGTGGCTACACCTTC
CASSAGTGGYTF
>TRBV6-5|-|TRBD1|TRBJ2-7
TGTGCCAGCAGTGTGGGACAGCTCTACGAGCAGTACTTC
CASSVGQLYEQYF
>TRBV27|-|TRBD1|TRBJ1-2
TGTGCCAGCAGTTTATCGGTGGGACAGATCTATGGCTACACCTTC
CASSLSVGQIYGYTF
>TRBV5-6|-|-|TRBJ2-5
TGTGCCAGCAGCCAGGGTGGAAGTTGGGTTGGGTTCGAGACCCAGTACTTC
CASSQGGSWVGFETQYF